This is a list of T cell receptor beta chains from one sample in a study of T cell responses to AZD1222 COVID-19 vaccine. The data were produced by immunoSEQ multiplex PCR, yet TCRdb's version contains in-frame clones alone and is incomplete. The table shows about 180,000 clones, with almost 90% occurring only once. Sequenced material: peripheral blood, taken on day 0 of AZD1222 vaccination. The receptors derive from an adult in good health. The CDR3 runs from the conserved cysteine through the conserved F or W. The order of the fields is V gene, CDR3 length, J gene, CDR3 protein.

v_gene: TRBV5-1; len: 14; j_gene: TRBJ1-1; CDR3aa: CASSLSGQGSEAFF
v_gene: TRBV27; len: 14; j_gene: TRBJ2-7; CDR3aa: CASSPTMKAYEQYF
v_gene: TRBV18; len: 18; j_gene: TRBJ2-2; CDR3aa: CASSPPGQGASNTGELFF
v_gene: TRBV30; len: 14; j_gene: TRBJ1-4; CDR3aa: CAWKSGTGNEKLFF
v_gene: TRBV2; len: 14; j_gene: TRBJ2-4; CDR3aa: CASSDRLAKNIQYF
v_gene: TRBV30; len: 14; j_gene: TRBJ1-6; CDR3aa: CAWDPFGRNSPLHF
v_gene: TRBV3-1/TRBV3-2; len: 13; j_gene: TRBJ2-7; CDR3aa: CASSLQRSHEQYF
v_gene: TRBV5-6; len: 14; j_gene: TRBJ2-4; CDR3aa: CASSTGQGWDIQYF
v_gene: TRBV29-1; len: 13; j_gene: TRBJ2-5; CDR3aa: CSVRALAGETQYF
v_gene: TRBV2; len: 18; j_gene: TRBJ1-1; CDR3aa: CASSEAYWRGGSGTEAFF
v_gene: TRBV5-4; len: 14; j_gene: TRBJ2-7; CDR3aa: CASSPERGVYEQYF
v_gene: TRBV15; len: 14; j_gene: TRBJ2-7; CDR3aa: CATSRAGGTYEQYF
v_gene: TRBV11-3; len: 13; j_gene: TRBJ2-7; CDR3aa: CASSPGRDYEQYF
v_gene: TRBV6-1; len: 16; j_gene: TRBJ2-6; CDR3aa: CASSEDGGSGANVLTF
v_gene: TRBV30; len: 13; j_gene: TRBJ1-4; CDR3aa: CAWSEAGFEKLFF
v_gene: TRBV19; len: 12; j_gene: TRBJ2-5; CDR3aa: CASSNPRETQYF
v_gene: TRBV3-1/TRBV3-2; len: 17; j_gene: TRBJ1-1; CDR3aa: CASSRGGQLLMNTEAFF
v_gene: TRBV7-3; len: 13; j_gene: TRBJ2-3; CDR3aa: CASSSQSGDTQYF
v_gene: TRBV12-3/TRBV12-4; len: 13; j_gene: TRBJ2-1; CDR3aa: CASSLSMGNEQFF
v_gene: TRBV7-2; len: 16; j_gene: TRBJ2-3; CDR3aa: CASSPGVRGGLDTQYF
v_gene: TRBV10-3; len: 11; j_gene: TRBJ1-4; CDR3aa: CAISESEKLFF
v_gene: TRBV4-3; len: 13; j_gene: TRBJ1-1; CDR3aa: CASSATENTEAFF
v_gene: TRBV19; len: 14; j_gene: TRBJ1-1; CDR3aa: CASSPLGRGTEAFF
v_gene: TRBV28; len: 15; j_gene: TRBJ1-3; CDR3aa: CASSSRTDLGDTIYF
v_gene: TRBV9; len: 15; j_gene: TRBJ2-7; CDR3aa: CASSVGGAYTYEQYF
v_gene: TRBV11-2; len: 13; j_gene: TRBJ1-2; CDR3aa: CASRYLGSRGYTF
v_gene: TRBV12-3/TRBV12-4; len: 13; j_gene: TRBJ2-7; CDR3aa: CASSLSGPYEQYF
v_gene: TRBV19; len: 12; j_gene: TRBJ1-1; CDR3aa: CATASGDTEAFF
v_gene: TRBV6-5; len: 14; j_gene: TRBJ2-7; CDR3aa: CASSYKRRAYEQYF
v_gene: TRBV15; len: 18; j_gene: TRBJ1-3; CDR3aa: CATSSPRGAADSGNTIYF
v_gene: TRBV3-1/TRBV3-2; len: 14; j_gene: TRBJ1-1; CDR3aa: CASSQARRGTEAFF
v_gene: TRBV2; len: 15; j_gene: TRBJ1-1; CDR3aa: CASSRTQPATTEAFF
v_gene: TRBV11-2; len: 13; j_gene: TRBJ1-5; CDR3aa: CASSLGRDQPQHF
v_gene: TRBV9; len: 14; j_gene: TRBJ2-1; CDR3aa: CASSAASRGNEQFF
v_gene: TRBV4-2; len: 14; j_gene: TRBJ2-5; CDR3aa: CASSQDRGEETQYF
v_gene: TRBV25-1; len: 13; j_gene: TRBJ1-5; CDR3aa: CASSRGGNQPQHF
v_gene: TRBV6-5; len: 13; j_gene: TRBJ2-1; CDR3aa: CASRGQGADEQFF
v_gene: TRBV12-3/TRBV12-4; len: 13; j_gene: TRBJ2-5; CDR3aa: CASSLANGETQYF
v_gene: TRBV27; len: 13; j_gene: TRBJ1-2; CDR3aa: CASSPWGSYGYTF
v_gene: TRBV15; len: 20; j_gene: TRBJ2-6; CDR3aa: CATSSYRTSGASSGANVLTF
v_gene: TRBV6-5; len: 15; j_gene: TRBJ2-1; CDR3aa: CASSYSAGDYNEQFF
v_gene: TRBV7-3; len: 14; j_gene: TRBJ1-1; CDR3aa: CASSPSGKNTEAFF
v_gene: TRBV5-1; len: 14; j_gene: TRBJ1-6; CDR3aa: CASSLGQVGSPLHF
v_gene: TRBV29-1; len: 15; j_gene: TRBJ1-2; CDR3aa: CSVFATEGADYGYTF
v_gene: TRBV15; len: 15; j_gene: TRBJ2-3; CDR3aa: CATSSGDRSTDTQYF
v_gene: TRBV19; len: 17; j_gene: TRBJ2-2; CDR3aa: CASSIRVSRRGTGELFF
v_gene: TRBV10-1; len: 12; j_gene: TRBJ1-1; CDR3aa: CATGTANTEAFF